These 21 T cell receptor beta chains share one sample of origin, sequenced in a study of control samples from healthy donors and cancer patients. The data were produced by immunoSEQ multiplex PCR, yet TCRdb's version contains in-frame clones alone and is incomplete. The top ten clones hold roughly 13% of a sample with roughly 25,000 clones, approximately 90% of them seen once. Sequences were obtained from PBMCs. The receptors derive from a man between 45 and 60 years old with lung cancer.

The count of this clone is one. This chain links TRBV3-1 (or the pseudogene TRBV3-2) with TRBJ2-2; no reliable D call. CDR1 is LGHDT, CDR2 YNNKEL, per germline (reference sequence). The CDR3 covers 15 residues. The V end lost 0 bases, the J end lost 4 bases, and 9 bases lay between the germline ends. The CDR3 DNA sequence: TGTGCCAGCAGCCAAGATGGTAGGGTCACCGGGGAGCTGTTTTTT. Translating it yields CASSQDGRVTGELFF.

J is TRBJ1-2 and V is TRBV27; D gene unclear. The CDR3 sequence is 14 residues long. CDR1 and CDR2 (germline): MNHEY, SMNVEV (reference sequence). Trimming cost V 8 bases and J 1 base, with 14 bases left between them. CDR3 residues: CASGREKRNYGYTF. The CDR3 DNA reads TGTGCCAGCGGTCGAGAGAAACGTAACTATGGCTACACCTTC.

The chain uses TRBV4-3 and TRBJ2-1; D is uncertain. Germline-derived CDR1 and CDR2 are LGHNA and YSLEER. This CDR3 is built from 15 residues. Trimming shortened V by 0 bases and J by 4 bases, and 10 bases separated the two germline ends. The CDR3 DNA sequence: TGCGCCAGCAGCCAAGATCGGCAGCCGTACAATGAGCAGTTCTTC. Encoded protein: CASSQDRQPYNEQFF.

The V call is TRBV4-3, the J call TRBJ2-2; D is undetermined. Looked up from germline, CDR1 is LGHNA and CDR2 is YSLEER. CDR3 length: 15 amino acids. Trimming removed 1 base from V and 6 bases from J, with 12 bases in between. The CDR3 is CASSQVGTRAGELFF. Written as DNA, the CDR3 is TGCGCCAGCAGCCAAGTCGGCACCCGGGCCGGGGAGCTGTTTTTT.

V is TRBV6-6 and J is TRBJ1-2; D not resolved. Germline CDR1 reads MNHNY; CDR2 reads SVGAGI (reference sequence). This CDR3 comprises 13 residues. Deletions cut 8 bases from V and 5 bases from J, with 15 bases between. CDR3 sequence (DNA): TGTGCCAGCGGGGAGGCGGATAGGTATGGCTACACCTTC. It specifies CASGEADRYGYTF.

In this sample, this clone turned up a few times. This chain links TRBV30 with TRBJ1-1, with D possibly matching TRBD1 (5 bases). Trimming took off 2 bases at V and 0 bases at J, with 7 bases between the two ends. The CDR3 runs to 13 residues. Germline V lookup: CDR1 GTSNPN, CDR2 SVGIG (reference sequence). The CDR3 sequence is CAWSTGLNTEAFF. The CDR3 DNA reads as TGTGCCTGGAGTACAGGATTGAACACTGAAGCTTTCTTT.

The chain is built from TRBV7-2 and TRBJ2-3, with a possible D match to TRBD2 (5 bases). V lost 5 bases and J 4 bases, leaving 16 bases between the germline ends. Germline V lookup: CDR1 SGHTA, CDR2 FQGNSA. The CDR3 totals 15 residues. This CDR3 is CASSIRGRSADTQYF. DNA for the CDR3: TGTGCCAGCAGCATTAGAGGGCGTAGCGCAGATACGCAGTATTTT.

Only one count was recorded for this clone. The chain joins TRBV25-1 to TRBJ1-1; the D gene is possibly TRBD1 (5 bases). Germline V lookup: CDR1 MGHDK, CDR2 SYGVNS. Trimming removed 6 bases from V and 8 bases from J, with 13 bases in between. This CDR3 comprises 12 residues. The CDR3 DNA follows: TGTGCCAGCAGGGCAGGGCCTTGGGAAGCTTTCTTT. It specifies CASRAGPWEAFF.

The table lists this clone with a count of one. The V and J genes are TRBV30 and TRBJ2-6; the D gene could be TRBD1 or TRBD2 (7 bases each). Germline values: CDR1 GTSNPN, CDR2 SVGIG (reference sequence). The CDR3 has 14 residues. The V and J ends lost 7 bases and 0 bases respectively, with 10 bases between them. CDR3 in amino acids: CASGGGSGANVLTF. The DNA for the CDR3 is TGTGCCTCAGGGGGGGGCTCTGGGGCCAACGTCCTGACTTTC.

CDR3 region: CSSFPRPIAYQPQHF. In nucleotides, the CDR3 is TGCAGCTCTTTCCCCCGGCCCATTGCCTATCAGCCCCAGCATTTT. The chain uses TRBV29-1 and TRBJ1-5, with D unclear. The CDR3 is made up of 15 amino acids. Looked up from germline, CDR1 is SQVTM and CDR2 is ANQGSEA. Between the trimmed V and J ends, which lost 8 bases and 5 bases, there was a span of 22 bases.

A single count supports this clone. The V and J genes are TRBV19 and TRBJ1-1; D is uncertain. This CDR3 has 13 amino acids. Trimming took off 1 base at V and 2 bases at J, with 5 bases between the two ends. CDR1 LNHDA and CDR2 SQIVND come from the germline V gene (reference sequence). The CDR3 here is CASSIGVNTEAFF. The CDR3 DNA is TGTGCCAGTAGTATAGGGGTAAACACTGAAGCTTTCTTT.

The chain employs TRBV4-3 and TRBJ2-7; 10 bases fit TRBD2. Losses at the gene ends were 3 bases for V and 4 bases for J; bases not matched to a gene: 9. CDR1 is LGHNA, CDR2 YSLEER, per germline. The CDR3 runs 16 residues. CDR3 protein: CASSHETGTSVYEQYF. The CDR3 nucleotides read TGCGCCAGCAGCCACGAGACCGGGACTAGCGTGTACGAGCAGTACTTC.

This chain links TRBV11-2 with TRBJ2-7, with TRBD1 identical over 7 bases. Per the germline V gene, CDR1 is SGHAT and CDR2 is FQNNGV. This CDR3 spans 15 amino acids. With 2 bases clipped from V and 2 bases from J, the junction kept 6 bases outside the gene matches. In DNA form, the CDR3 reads TGTGCCAGCAGCTTAATGAAACAGGGGACCTACGAGCAGTACTTC. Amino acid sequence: CASSLMKQGTYEQYF. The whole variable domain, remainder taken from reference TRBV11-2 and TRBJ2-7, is EAGVAQSPRYKIIEKRQSVAFWCNPISGHATLYWYQQILGQGPKLLIQFQNNGVVDDSQLPKDRFSAERLKGVDSTLKIQPAKLEDSAVYLCASSLMKQGTYEQYFGPGTRLTVT.

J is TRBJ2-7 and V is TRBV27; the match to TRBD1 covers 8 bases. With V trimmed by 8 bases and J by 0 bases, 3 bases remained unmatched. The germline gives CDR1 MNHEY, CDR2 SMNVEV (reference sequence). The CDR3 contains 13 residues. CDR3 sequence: CASGQGSSYEQYF. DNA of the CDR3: TGTGCCAGCGGACAGGGTAGCTCCTACGAGCAGTACTTC.

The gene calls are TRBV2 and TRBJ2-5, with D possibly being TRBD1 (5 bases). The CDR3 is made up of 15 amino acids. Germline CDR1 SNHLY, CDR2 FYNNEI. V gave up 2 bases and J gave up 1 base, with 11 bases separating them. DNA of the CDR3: TGTGCCAGCAGTGAAACCCGACAGTCCCAAGAGACCCAGTACTTC. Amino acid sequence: CASSETRQSQETQYF.

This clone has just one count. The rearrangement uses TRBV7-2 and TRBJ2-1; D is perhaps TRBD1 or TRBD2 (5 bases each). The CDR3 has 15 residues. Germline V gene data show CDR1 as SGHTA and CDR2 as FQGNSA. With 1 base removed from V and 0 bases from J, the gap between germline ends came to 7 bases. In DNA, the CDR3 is TGTGCCAGCAGCTTAGGAGGGGCCTCCTACAATGAGCAGTTCTTC. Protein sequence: CASSLGGASYNEQFF.

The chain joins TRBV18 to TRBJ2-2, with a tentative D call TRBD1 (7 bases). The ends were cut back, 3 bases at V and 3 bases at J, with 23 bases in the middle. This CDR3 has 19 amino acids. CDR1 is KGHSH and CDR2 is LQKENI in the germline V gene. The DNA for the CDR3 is TGTGCCAGCTCACCGCTAGCGCCACGGACAGGCGGGGACACCGGGGAGCTGTTTTTT. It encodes CASSPLAPRTGGDTGELFF.

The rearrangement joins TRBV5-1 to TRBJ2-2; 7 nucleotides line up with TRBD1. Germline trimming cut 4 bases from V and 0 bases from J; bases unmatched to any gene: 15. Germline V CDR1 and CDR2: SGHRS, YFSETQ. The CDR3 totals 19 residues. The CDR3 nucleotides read TGCGCCAGCAGCACCAGAAGGGGGTCGACAGGGTCGAACACCGGGGAGCTGTTTTTT. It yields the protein CASSTRRGSTGSNTGELFF. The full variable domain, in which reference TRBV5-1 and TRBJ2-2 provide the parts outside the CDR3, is KAGVTQTPRYLIKTRGQQVTLSCSPISGHRSVSWYQQTPGQGLQFLFEYFSETQRNKGNFPGRFSGRQFSNSRSEMNVSTLELGDSALYLCASSTRRGSTGSNTGELFFGEGSRLTVL.

For the CDR3, the DNA is TGTGCCAGCAGTCCTTATTACTCCTACGAGCAGTACTTC. Amino acids: CASSPYYSYEQYF. The V call is TRBV2, the J call TRBJ2-7; D gene ambiguous. Germline CDR1 is SNHLY and CDR2 is FYNNEI. The V gene lost 5 bases and the J gene lost 0 bases, with 8 bases spanning the gap. This CDR3 spans 13 amino acids.

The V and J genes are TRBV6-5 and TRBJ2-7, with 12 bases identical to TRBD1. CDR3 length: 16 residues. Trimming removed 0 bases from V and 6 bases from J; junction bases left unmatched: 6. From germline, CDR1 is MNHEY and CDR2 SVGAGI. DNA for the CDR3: TGTGCCAGCAGTTACTCGGGACAGGGGGCGATACTCGAGCAGTACTTC. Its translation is CASSYSGQGAILEQYF.

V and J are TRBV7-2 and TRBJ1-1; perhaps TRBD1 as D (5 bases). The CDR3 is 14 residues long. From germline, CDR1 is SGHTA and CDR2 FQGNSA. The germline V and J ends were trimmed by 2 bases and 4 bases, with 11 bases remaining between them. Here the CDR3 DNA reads TGTGCCAGCAGCTTATTCCGGGGGGGCACTGAAGCTTTCTTT. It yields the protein CASSLFRGGTEAFF.